Each of the 10 T cell receptor beta chains below was sequenced from the same sample in a study of blood T cell repertoires in COVID-19. Sequencing used immunoSEQ multiplex PCR; TCRdb keeps in-frame clones, though not all of them. Among 120,000 to 150,000 clones listed, about 92% were seen once. Input material: peripheral blood. Receptor source: a human donor in a cohort sampled during active COVID-19.

This clone was picked up one time. Other nucleotide sequences from this sample produce the same CDR3. The genes are TRBV5-1 and TRBJ1-1; 8 positions match TRBD1. Germline V gene sequence: CDR1 SGHRS, CDR2 YFSETQ. This CDR3 is 15 amino acids long. J lost 0 bases, V lost 4 bases, and 5 bases had no gene match. The DNA of the CDR3 is TGCGCCAGCAGCCTAAGACAGGGGTTGAACACTGAAGCTTTCTTT. Translation gives CASSLRQGLNTEAFF.

As regards this clone: Its ends do not fully match the called genes, so a read error is possible. V is TRBV18 and J is TRBJ1-6; no clear D. CDR1 KGHSH and CDR2 LQKENI come from the germline V gene. The CDR3 runs 13 residues. The CDR3 sequence is CASSPLYNSPFHF. In nucleotides, the CDR3 is TGTGCCAGCTCACCACTCTATAATTCACCCTTCCACTTT.

The chain links TRBV5-1 to TRBJ1-1; D is unclear. The CDR3 extends over 14 amino acids. The V gene's germline CDR1 is SGHRS and CDR2 YFSETQ. V was clipped by 0 bases and J by 6 bases, with 12 bases between them. The CDR3 here is CASSLVRREPEAFF. CDR3 sequence (DNA): TGCGCCAGCAGCTTGGTTAGAAGGGAGCCTGAAGCTTTCTTT.

The rearrangement links TRBV7-3 to TRBJ2-2; D gene ambiguous. Trimming removed 5 bases at V and 0 bases at J, with 13 bases between. In germline, CDR1 is SGHTA, CDR2 FQGTGA. CDR3 size: 16 residues. The CDR3 sequence: CASSPHPGANTGELFF. DNA for the CDR3: TGTGCCAGCAGCCCCCACCCCGGAGCGAACACCGGGGAGCTGTTTTTT. Supplemented by reference TRBV7-3 and TRBJ2-2, the full variable domain reads GAGVSQTPSNKVTEKGKYVELRCDPISGHTALYWYRQSLGQGPEFLIYFQGTGAADDSGLPNDRFFAVRPEGSVSTLKIQRTERGDSAVYLCASSPHPGANTGELFFGEGSRLTVL.

The chain recombines TRBV2 with TRBJ2-3; possible D gene TRBD1, 7 bases. The V gene's germline CDR1 is SNHLY and CDR2 FYNNEI. CDR3 length: 14 amino acids. V lost 4 bases to trimming and J lost 6 bases, with 14 bases between them. The chain's CDR3 is CASSGQGGGDTQYF. The CDR3 coding sequence is TGTGCCAGCAGTGGCCAGGGGGGCGGTGATACGCAGTATTTT.

The chain couples TRBV5-1 to TRBJ2-5; 11 bases match TRBD1. Germline CDR1 SGHRS, CDR2 YFSETQ. Trimming cost V 2 bases and J 1 base; bases outside gene matches: 1. The CDR3 covers 15 residues. CDR3 residues: CASSFGTGGQETQYF. In nucleotides, the CDR3 is TGCGCCAGCAGCTTCGGGACAGGGGGCCAAGAGACCCAGTACTTC.

The gene calls are TRBV4-1 and TRBJ1-2, with TRBD1 identical over 10 bases. Losses at the gene ends were 3 bases for V and 4 bases for J; bases not matched to a gene: 8. CDR3 length: 16 residues. Germline CDR1 reads MGHRA; CDR2 reads YSYEKL. This chain's CDR3 is CASSHEGTGVSYGYTF. The DNA of the CDR3 is TGCGCCAGCAGCCACGAGGGGACAGGGGTAAGCTATGGCTACACCTTC.

The chain couples TRBV10-2 to TRBJ1-4, with 10 bases aligning to TRBD1. The CDR3 totals 15 residues. Germline V gene data show CDR1 as WSHSY and CDR2 as SAAADI. V lost 1 base to trimming and J lost 4 bases; unmatched junction nucleotides: 0. CDR3 in amino acids: CASSEWDRGNEKLFF. In DNA, the CDR3 is TGCGCCAGCAGTGAGTGGGACAGGGGTAATGAAAAACTGTTTTTT.

This chain connects TRBV6-5 to TRBJ2-3, with 10 bases identical to TRBD1. Looked up from germline, CDR1 is MNHEY and CDR2 is SVGAGI. This CDR3 has 15 residues. V was pared by 5 bases and J by 3 bases, with 5 bases of the junction left unmatched. CDR3 DNA: TGTGCCAGCAGTCCGACAGGGGGCTGGACAGATACGCAGTATTTT. Amino acid sequence: CASSPTGGWTDTQYF.

This chain links TRBV5-5 with TRBJ2-3; D gene unclear. CDR3 length equals 15 residues. Trimming left V 0 bases short and J 0 bases short, with 8 bases between. The V gene's germline CDR1 is SGHKS and CDR2 YYEKEE (reference sequence). CDR3 sequence: CASSLGSGSTDTQYF. DNA of the CDR3: TGTGCCAGCAGCTTGGGGTCGGGTAGCACAGATACGCAGTATTTT.